These 11 T cell receptor beta chains were all obtained from the same sample, sequenced in a study of blood T cell repertoires in COVID-19. The assay was immunoSEQ multiplex PCR, and TCRdb's table has in-frame clones only and misses some. This sample has around 300,000 clones, with about nine tenths found just once. The specimen sequenced was PBMCs or T cells enriched from blood (not recorded which). The receptors originated from a woman aged 40 to 50 who had recovered from COVID-19.

The rearrangement uses TRBV6-5 and TRBJ2-7; 12 bases match TRBD2. CDR1 and CDR2 from the germline V gene are MNHEY and SVGAGI. This CDR3 is built from 15 residues. J lost 1 base, V lost 6 bases, and 4 bases had no gene match. The CDR3 coding sequence is TGTGCCAGCAGCTCGACTAGCGGGGGATCCTACGAGCAGTACTTC. Its protein is CASSSTSGGSYEQYF.

The V call is TRBV6-5, the J call TRBJ1-5; D not resolved. V dropped 2 bases and J dropped 7 bases, with 9 bases sitting between them. CDR3 size: 13 residues. Germline V lookup: CDR1 MNHEY, CDR2 SVGAGI. CDR3 coding DNA: TGTGCCAGCAGTTACGTCCCGGGGCAGCCCCAGCATTTT. Protein product: CASSYVPGQPQHF.

This rearrangement joins TRBV18 to TRBJ2-5; the D gene is possibly TRBD1 (5 bases). Trimming left V 2 bases short and J 5 bases short, with 12 bases between. The CDR3 is 14 amino acids. Germline CDR1 KGHSH, CDR2 LQKENI. The CDR3 DNA follows: TGTGCCAGCTCACCATCGACAGCCTGGGAGACCCAGTACTTC. This translates into CASSPSTAWETQYF.

This clone has a handful of counts. The J gene is TRBJ1-1, the V gene TRBV7-8; D might be TRBD1 (5 bases). Germline CDR1 and CDR2: SGHVS and FQNEAQ. Trimming cost V 4 bases and J 2 bases, with 14 bases left between them. The CDR3 loop spans 15 amino acids. CDR3 sequence (DNA): TGTGCCAGCAGCTCCGGGGGACGTTCCAACACTGAAGCTTTCTTT. It yields the protein CASSSGGRSNTEAFF.

The V call is TRBV7-8, the J call TRBJ1-2; D call uncertain. This CDR3 has 14 amino acids. The V gene's germline CDR1 is SGHVS and CDR2 FQNEAQ. V was pared by 2 bases and J by 4 bases, with 11 bases between. The CDR3 loop is CASSLTSGAYGYTF. DNA of the CDR3: TGTGCCAGCAGCTTAACTTCTGGAGCCTATGGCTACACCTTC. Together with reference TRBV7-8 and TRBJ1-2, the CDR3 gives the full variable domain: GAGVSQSPRYKVAKRGQDVALRCDPISGHVSLFWYQQALGQGPEFLTYFQNEAQLDKSGLPSDRFFAERPEGSVSTLKIQRTQQEDSAVYLCASSLTSGAYGYTFGSGTRLTVV.

This clone is a singleton in its sample. The CDR3: CASSPPTPTLYFSNQPQHF. Written as DNA, the CDR3 is TGTGCCAGCAGTCCCCCTACCCCAACCTTATATTTCAGCAATCAGCCCCAGCATTTT. V gene TRBV28 combines with J gene TRBJ1-5; D not certain. CDR1 is MDHEN and CDR2 is SYDVKM in the germline V gene. Trimming left V 5 bases short and J 1 base short, with 24 bases between. The CDR3 extends over 19 amino acids.

A few counts support this clone. The chain employs TRBV5-1 and TRBJ2-7, with TRBD1 matching 9 bases. From germline, CDR1 is SGHRS and CDR2 YFSETQ. Trimming cost V 7 bases and J 1 base; bases outside gene matches: 3. The CDR3 contains 13 residues. CDR3 coding DNA: TGCGCCAGCGGGACAGGGTCTTCCTACGAGCAGTACTTC. Amino acid sequence: CASGTGSSYEQYF.

The V gene is TRBV2, the J gene TRBJ2-1; TRBD2 is a possible D gene (5 bases). The V and J ends lost 4 bases and 9 bases respectively, with 19 bases between them. CDR1 SNHLY and CDR2 FYNNEI come from the germline V gene. The CDR3 spans 15 residues. The CDR3 region has the DNA TGTGCCAGCAGTGGAGGGTTAGGTCTCTGGGGTGAGCAGTTCTTC. As protein: CASSGGLGLWGEQFF.

V usage is TRBV15 and J usage is TRBJ1-4; the match to TRBD1 covers 7 bases. The CDR3 covers 15 residues. V lost 1 base to trimming and J lost 5 bases; unmatched junction nucleotides: 4. The germline CDR1 and CDR2 sequences are LNHNV and YYDKDF (reference sequence). CDR3 nucleotides: TGTGCCACCAGCAGAGGGGACAGCCACAATGAAAAACTGTTTTTT. It specifies CATSRGDSHNEKLFF.

This chain connects TRBV9 to TRBJ2-1; TRBD2 aligns across 10 bases. Trimming at V came to 3 bases and at J to 3 bases, leaving 3 bases not matched to a gene. This CDR3 contains 15 residues. CDR1 and CDR2 (germline): SGDLS, YYNGEE. The CDR3 DNA reads TGTGCCAGCAGCGCTAGCGGGAGCCTCTACAATGAGCAGTTCTTC. Translation gives CASSASGSLYNEQFF.

The chain joins TRBV19 to TRBJ2-3; D is perhaps TRBD1 (5 bases). The V gene's germline CDR1 is LNHDA and CDR2 SQIVND (reference sequence). V lost 7 bases and J 2 bases, leaving 10 bases between the germline ends. The CDR3 is 13 residues long. In DNA form, the CDR3 reads TGTGCCAGTAACATGGGGCACACAGATACGCAGTATTTT. As protein: CASNMGHTDTQYF.